A selection of T cell receptor beta chains follows, all from one sample in a study of cytomegalovirus exposure and HLA in healthy donors. Only in-frame clones appear in the TCRdb table, and some are missing; sequencing was by immunoSEQ multiplex PCR. Of approximately 120,000 clones in the sample, over 65% were seen once. Sequenced sample: PBMCs. These receptors were taken from a man aged 18 to 30 in good health and CMV-seropositive. Each CDR3 is given with its conserved first and last residue. The D gene is left open where the match is weak. Part of the rows lack a size; the others show once, few, many or a class for expanded clones.

J gene,D gene,clone size,V gene,CDR3 protein,CDR3 DNA
TRBJ1-2,TRBD1,.,TRBV14,CASSPRQGSGYTF,TGTGCCAGCAGCCCCCGACAGGGGAGTGGCTACACCTTC
TRBJ2-7,.,.,TRBV10-3,CAIRETAGGSYEQYF,TGTGCCATCAGGGAGACAGCCGGTGGCTCCTACGAGCAGTACTTC
TRBJ1-6,.,.,TRBV9,CASSHGSGASSYNSPLHF,TGTGCCAGCAGCCACGGCTCAGGCGCCAGCTCCTATAATTCACCCCTCCACTTT
TRBJ1-5,.,.,TRBV19,CASSIFLRGINQPQHF,TGTGCCAGTAGTATATTTCTCAGGGGTATTAATCAGCCCCAGCATTTT
TRBJ2-7,TRBD1,.,TRBV4-1,CASSQKSTGSYEQYF,TGCGCCAGCAGCCAAAAATCGACAGGGTCCTACGAGCAGTACTTC
TRBJ2-1,TRBD2,.,TRBV4-2,CASSQGSSGGTSYNEQFF,TGTGCCAGCAGCCAAGGATCTAGCGGGGGGACCTCCTACAATGAGCAGTTCTTC
TRBJ2-7,.,.,TRBV28,CASSGGLDFYEQYF,TGTGCCAGCAGTGGGGGACTGGACTTCTACGAGCAGTACTTC
TRBJ1-4,TRBD1,.,TRBV6-5,CASSTDRVGDEKLFF,TGTGCCAGCAGTACAGACAGGGTCGGGGATGAAAAACTGTTTTTT
TRBJ2-7,.,.,TRBV28,CASRGNYEQYF,TGTGCCAGCCGCGGCAACTACGAGCAGTACTTC
TRBJ1-2,.,.,TRBV5-1,CASSPYGEGRYQDTF,TGCGCCAGCAGCCCCTACGGGGAGGGACGGTATCAGGACACCTTC
TRBJ2-3,.,.,TRBV7-6,CASSPMGADTQYF,TGTGCCAGCAGCCCAATGGGGGCCGATACGCAGTATTTT
TRBJ2-7,.,.,TRBV13,CASRAGLEGPEQYF,TGTGCCAGCAGGGCGGGCCTGGAGGGGCCCGAGCAGTACTTC
TRBJ1-1,TRBD1,.,TRBV30,CAWSRTGAGTEAFF,TGTGCCTGGAGTAGGACAGGGGCAGGGACTGAAGCTTTCTTT
TRBJ1-5,TRBD1,once,TRBV2,CASSPRQGLWPQHF,TGTGCCAGCAGTCCTAGACAGGGCCTGTGGCCCCAGCATTTT
TRBJ2-7,TRBD1,.,TRBV18,CASSPRGRGDEQYF,TGTGCCAGCTCACCCAGGGGGCGAGGGGACGAGCAGTACTTC
TRBJ2-3,TRBD2,.,TRBV18,CASSKRGDSDTQYF,TGTGCCAGCTCAAAGCGGGGGGACTCAGATACGCAGTATTTT
TRBJ2-5,TRBD2,.,TRBV5-6,CASSLLLAGIQETQYF,TGTGCCAGCAGCCTGTTACTAGCGGGTATACAAGAGACCCAGTACTTC
TRBJ2-3,.,.,TRBV10-3,CAISDRGDTDTQYF,TGTGCCATCAGTGATCGGGGAGACACAGATACGCAGTATTTT
TRBJ2-2,TRBD1,.,TRBV29-1,CSVELGDRNTGELFF,TGCAGCGTTGAATTGGGGGACAGGAACACCGGGGAGCTGTTTTTT
TRBJ2-1,.,.,TRBV6-1,CASSDWRYNEQFF,TGTGCCAGCAGTGATTGGCGGTACAATGAGCAGTTCTTC
TRBJ2-2,.,.,TRBV5-4,CASSLGELNTGELFF,TGTGCCAGCAGCTTGGGGGAGCTGAACACCGGGGAGCTGTTTTTT
TRBJ1-1,.,.,TRBV29-1,CSVGLGPTEAFF,TGCAGCGTTGGACTGGGGCCCACTGAAGCTTTCTTT
TRBJ2-5,.,.,TRBV4-2,CASSPTGPGSGETQYF,TGTGCCAGCAGCCCCACCGGGCCAGGAAGCGGGGAGACCCAGTACTTC
TRBJ2-4,TRBD1,.,TRBV7-9,CASSPWDRENIQYF,TGTGCCAGCAGCCCGTGGGACAGGGAAAACATTCAGTACTTC
TRBJ2-7,.,.,TRBV7-2,CASSLATFVQAAGLEQYF,TGTGCCAGCAGCTTAGCCACCTTTGTGCAGGCTGCGGGCCTAGAGCAGTACTTC
TRBJ2-1,.,.,TRBV6-5,CASSPDTYNEQFF,TGTGCCAGCTCTCCGGACACTTACAATGAGCAGTTCTTC
TRBJ1-5,.,few,TRBV4-1,CASSQAGGNQPQHF,TGCGCCAGCAGCCAAGCCGGGGGGAATCAGCCCCAGCATTTT
TRBJ2-5,.,.,TRBV10-3,CAISESGGAGETQYF,TGTGCCATCAGTGAGTCTGGCGGGGCGGGAGAGACCCAGTACTTC
TRBJ1-4,TRBD1,.,TRBV5-5,CASSSGQGVEKLFF,TGTGCCAGCAGTTCCGGACAGGGGGTTGAAAAACTGTTTTTT
TRBJ1-2,.,.,TRBV4-1,CASSQGGGGDYGYTF,TGCGCCAGCAGCCAAGGAGGGGGAGGGGACTATGGCTACACCTTC
TRBJ1-2,.,.,TRBV7-3,CASSPGSGGYGYTF,TGTGCCAGCAGCCCAGGGTCGGGGGGATATGGCTACACCTTC
TRBJ1-5,.,.,TRBV2,CASRTQGISYQPQHF,TGTGCCAGCAGGACCCAGGGGATATCGTATCAGCCCCAGCATTTT
TRBJ2-7,TRBD1,.,TRBV6-4,CASSVSTGGSYEQYF,TGTGCCAGCAGTGTCTCGACAGGGGGCTCCTACGAGCAGTACTTC
TRBJ2-7,TRBD2,.,TRBV5-1,CASSLASSGVGEQYF,TGCGCCAGCAGCTTGGCGTCTAGCGGGGTGGGCGAGCAGTACTTC
TRBJ1-2,.,.,TRBV5-6,CASSSGVGAGGYTF,TGTGCCAGCAGCTCGGGTGTGGGGGCGGGCGGCTACACCTTC
TRBJ2-7,TRBD1,.,TRBV19,CASSIGQGRSYEQYF,TGTGCCAGTAGTATTGGACAGGGAAGGAGTTACGAGCAGTACTTC
TRBJ1-1,.,.,TRBV27,CASSLREGGTEAFF,TGTGCCAGCAGTTTAAGGGAAGGGGGCACTGAAGCTTTCTTT
TRBJ2-1,TRBD2,few,TRBV7-8,CASSLEGLAGTYNEQFF,TGTGCCAGCAGCTTAGAGGGGCTAGCGGGGACCTACAATGAGCAGTTCTTC
TRBJ2-7,TRBD2,.,TRBV14,CASSQQGLAPYEQYF,TGTGCCAGCAGCCAACAGGGACTAGCGCCTTACGAGCAGTACTTC
TRBJ1-1,.,.,TRBV10-3,CAITPDSNTEAFF,TGTGCCATCACCCCGGACAGTAACACTGAAGCTTTCTTT
TRBJ1-1,.,.,TRBV2,CASSVVRGTEAFF,TGTGCCAGCAGTGTTGTCCGCGGAACTGAAGCTTTCTTT
TRBJ1-2,.,.,TRBV5-8,CASSVSYGYTF,TGTGCCAGCAGCGTATCCTATGGCTACACCTTC
TRBJ2-7,TRBD1,.,TRBV27,CASSPRTGYEQYF,TGTGCCAGCAGTCCTCGGACAGGGTACGAGCAGTACTTC
TRBJ2-3,.,.,TRBV5-1,CASTTGMVADTQYF,TGCGCCAGCACCACAGGGATGGTGGCGGATACGCAGTATTTT
TRBJ1-2,.,.,TRBV4-1,CASSQVGTNYGYTF,TGCGCCAGCAGCCAGGTCGGGACAAACTATGGCTACACCTTC
TRBJ1-1,.,few,TRBV14,CASSQVSGAYTEAFF,TGTGCCAGCAGCCAAGTGTCAGGGGCCTACACTGAAGCTTTCTTT
TRBJ1-5,.,.,TRBV28,CASIFRAAGQPQHF,TGTGCCAGCATATTTCGGGCCGCGGGTCAGCCCCAGCATTTT
TRBJ2-7,TRBD2,once,TRBV6-6,CASSYEAGGGEQYF,TGTGCCAGCAGTTACGAGGCGGGGGGTGGTGAGCAGTACTTC
TRBJ1-3,.,once,TRBV7-2,CASSLSSGNTIYF,TGTGCCAGCAGCCTCAGCTCTGGAAACACCATATATTTT
TRBJ1-5,TRBD1,.,TRBV2,CASSELQGGQPQHF,TGTGCCAGCAGTGAACTACAGGGGGGTCAGCCCCAGCATTTT
TRBJ1-3,.,.,TRBV4-2,CASSQDFPGYSDTIYF,TGTGCCAGCAGCCAAGATTTCCCAGGATATTCGGACACCATATATTTT
TRBJ2-5,TRBD2,.,TRBV19,CASSITGLGRETQYF,TGTGCCAGTAGTATCACGGGACTAGGACGGGAGACCCAGTACTTC
TRBJ2-1,.,.,TRBV9,CASSRGSLDEQFF,TGTGCCAGCTCCCGGGGATCGTTGGATGAGCAGTTCTTC
TRBJ2-2,.,.,TRBV11-3,CASTSGVTGELFF,TGTGCCAGCACTTCGGGAGTCACCGGGGAGCTGTTTTTT
TRBJ2-7,TRBD2,.,TRBV7-9,CASPLREAGGQTTYEQYF,TGTGCCAGCCCGTTGAGGGAAGCGGGGGGGCAAACCACCTACGAGCAGTACTTC
TRBJ1-6,TRBD1,.,TRBV5-1,CASSPIPGQDNSPLHF,TGCGCCAGCAGCCCAATCCCGGGACAGGATAATTCACCCCTCCACTTT
TRBJ2-7,.,.,TRBV18,CASSPQGVIHEQYF,TGTGCCAGCTCACCACAGGGGGTAATCCACGAGCAGTACTTC
TRBJ1-1,.,.,TRBV5-4,CASSGGLLQPSGDTEAFF,TGTGCCAGCAGCGGGGGCCTATTACAGCCCTCCGGGGACACTGAAGCTTTCTTT
TRBJ2-7,TRBD2,.,TRBV7-9,CASSTSLELTSDYEQYF,TGTGCCAGCAGCACGAGTTTAGAACTGACTAGCGACTACGAGCAGTACTTC